This T cell receptor (beta chain) was recorded in a study of patients with pleural tuberculosis. CDR3 length: 13 residues. V lost 3 bases and J lost 4, with 7 bases in between. In germline, CDR1 is SGHAT, CDR2 FQNNGV. Each CDR3 protein gets one entry after TCRdb re-called the reads with MiXCR. Found here are around 50,000 distinct CDR3 sequences, less than 9.5% of them singletons; the top ten hold 15% to 20%. The TCR comes from a human donor with pleural tuberculosis. The chain carries TRBV11-2 and TRBJ2-1; D not certain. CDR3: CASSFPPYNEQFF. The CDR3, as DNA: TGTGCCAGCAGCTTCCCCCCTTACAATGAGCAGTTCTTC.